The 21 T cell receptor beta chains in this list originate from one sample, sequenced in a study of T cell responses to AZD1222 COVID-19 vaccine. Assay used: immunoSEQ multiplex PCR; TCRdb lists only in-frame clones, some missing. The profile shows roughly 160,000 clones, 93% of them singletons. The specimen was peripheral blood, collected on day 0 of AZD1222 vaccination. The receptors were sampled from an adult in good health.

This sequence joins TRBV19 and TRBJ1-6, with a possible D match to TRBD1 (6 bases). CDR1 is LNHDA and CDR2 is SQIVND in the germline V gene (reference sequence). Trimming removed 4 bases from V and 8 bases from J, with 15 bases in between. This CDR3 is 15 amino acids long. CDR3 bases: TGTGCCAGTAGTAGGACAGCTTCTTACGATTCACCCCTCCACTTT. This encodes CASSRTASYDSPLHF.

This chain connects TRBV7-2 to TRBJ1-2; tentatively, D is TRBD1 (5 bases). The CDR3 totals 14 residues. Germline-derived CDR1 and CDR2 are SGHTA and FQGNSA. Between the trimmed V and J ends, which lost 7 bases and 3 bases, there was a span of 15 bases. In nucleotides, the CDR3 is TGTGCCAGCACCCTCTGGGGGAGGGACTATGGCTACACCTTC. Amino acid sequence: CASTLWGRDYGYTF.

The J gene is TRBJ2-3, the V gene TRBV5-1, with 10 bases matching TRBD2. Germline V gives CDR1 SGHRS, CDR2 YFSETQ. V was pared by 7 bases and J by 0 bases, with 11 bases of the junction left unmatched. The CDR3 has 17 amino acids. The CDR3 reads CASGPLLAGVSTDTQYF. CDR3 nucleotide sequence: TGCGCCAGCGGCCCCCTCCTAGCGGGGGTTAGCACAGATACGCAGTATTTT.

This clone was detected only once. The V and J genes are TRBV6-1 and TRBJ1-2, with TRBD1 as a possible D gene (5 bases). CDR1 and CDR2 (germline): MNHNS, SASEGT. CDR3 length: 14 amino acids. Trimming pared 2 bases from V and 8 bases from J, leaving 15 bases between. CDR3 residues: CASSELGAARGYTF. The CDR3 DNA reads as TGTGCCAGCAGTGAACTCGGGGCAGCGCGCGGCTACACCTTC.

This clone was found a few times. This chain uses TRBV5-1 with TRBJ1-2; no firm D call. The V gene lost 0 bases and the J gene lost 7 bases, with 19 bases spanning the gap. The CDR3 consists of 16 residues. Germline assignment: CDR1 SGHRS and CDR2 YFSETQ. The CDR3 nucleotides are TGCGCCAGCAGCTTGGGGGGTGGAGGAGAAGGCTTTGGCTACACCTTC. This sequence encodes CASSLGGGGEGFGYTF.

The rearrangement joins TRBV12-5 to TRBJ1-5, with no clear D. The germline CDR1 and CDR2 sequences are LGHNT and FRNRAP. The V end was cut by 1 base, the J end by 7 bases, with 5 bases between. The CDR3 has 12 amino acids. CDR3 protein: CASGLGEQPQHF. CDR3 DNA: TGTGCTAGTGGTTTGGGGGAACAGCCCCAGCATTTT.

The V call is TRBV4-2, the J call TRBJ1-4; TRBD1 matches at 10 bases. Germline V gene data show CDR1 as LGHNA and CDR2 as YNFKEQ. The CDR3 spans 15 residues. The J segment lost 9 bases and the V segment lost 2 bases, leaving 6 bases of the junction unmatched. The DNA of the CDR3 is TGTGCCAGCAGCCAAACCGGGACAGGGGTGCAAAAACTGTTTTTT. Encoded protein: CASSQTGTGVQKLFF.

The genes are TRBV12-3 or TRBV12-4 and TRBJ1-4, with 7 bases that match TRBD1. There are 13 residues in the CDR3. V shed 6 bases and J 3 bases; nucleotides not matched to a gene: 1. The CDR3 protein is CASSGQANEKLFF. DNA of the CDR3: TGTGCCAGCAGCGGACAGGCTAATGAAAAACTGTTTTTT.

The rearrangement links TRBV13 to TRBJ2-3; D not resolved. The V end lost 9 bases, the J end lost 8 bases, and 18 bases lay between the germline ends. This CDR3 contains 13 residues. Per germline, CDR1 PRHDT and CDR2 FYEKMQ (reference sequence). The CDR3 coding sequence is TGTGCCAGTTACGCCTCCCCACGAGGTACGCAGTATTTT. It yields the protein CASYASPRGTQYF.

This sequence joins TRBV18 and TRBJ2-7, with 8 positions matching TRBD1. V trimming: 3 bases; J trimming: 3 bases; junction bases outside the gene matches: 7. This CDR3 contains 15 residues. Germline lookup yields CDR1 KGHSH and CDR2 LQKENI. In DNA, the CDR3 is TGTGCCAGCTCACCTGCGACAGGGGAATACTACGAGCAGTACTTC. Its translation: CASSPATGEYYEQYF.

The genes are TRBV19 and TRBJ2-7, with D tentatively TRBD2 (5 bases). V dropped 1 base and J dropped 3 bases, with 19 bases sitting between them. Germline V lookup: CDR1 LNHDA, CDR2 SQIVND (reference sequence). The CDR3 is made up of 17 amino acids. This CDR3 is CASSIAKLESNFYEQYF. In DNA, the CDR3 is TGTGCCAGTAGTATAGCCAAACTAGAGTCCAATTTCTACGAGCAGTACTTC.

The chain has TRBV27 and TRBJ1-1; a weak D match, TRBD1 (5 bases). V was shortened by 5 bases and J by 11 bases, with 21 bases between the two germline ends. Germline V lookup: CDR1 MNHEY, CDR2 SMNVEV (reference sequence). The CDR3 totals 14 residues. DNA of the CDR3: TGTGCCAGCAGTCCAAACCGCAGGGCTGGGGGGGCTTTCTTT. It is translated as CASSPNRRAGGAFF.

The chain links TRBV10-3 to TRBJ2-7; 8 nucleotides align to TRBD2. This CDR3 comprises 12 residues. V dropped 10 bases and J dropped 0; count of bases not matched to a gene: 2. Germline CDR1 ENHRY, CDR2 SYGVKD. The chain's CDR3 is CATGTSSYEQYF. As DNA, the CDR3 is TGTGCCACCGGGACTAGCTCCTACGAGCAGTACTTC.

The chain uses TRBV12-3 or TRBV12-4 and TRBJ1-2; no clear D gene. The V end was cut by 2 bases, the J end by 5 bases, with 9 bases between. The CDR3 covers 13 residues. The CDR3 DNA reads TGTGCCAGCAGTTTATTCCCGTTATATGGCTACACCTTC. It yields the protein CASSLFPLYGYTF.

The J gene is TRBJ1-4, the V gene TRBV2; 7 bases map to TRBD1. Germline V gene sequence: CDR1 SNHLY, CDR2 FYNNEI. The V segment lost 4 bases and the J segment 6 bases; nucleotides outside the gene matches: 5. The CDR3 contains 14 residues. The CDR3 loop is CASSGQGSYEKLFF. CDR3 sequence (DNA): TGTGCCAGCAGTGGACAGGGTTCATATGAAAAACTGTTTTTT.

The chain couples TRBV6-5 to TRBJ2-7, with 9 bases aligning to TRBD2. This CDR3 comprises 15 residues. Germline V gene sequence: CDR1 MNHEY, CDR2 SVGAGI. With 8 bases clipped from V and 4 bases from J, the junction kept 12 bases outside the gene matches. The CDR3 bases are TGTGCCAGCGGGGTGGGTAGCGGGGGAATATACGAGCAGTACTTC. Translation gives CASGVGSGGIYEQYF.

V gene TRBV19 combines with J gene TRBJ2-7; possible D gene TRBD2, 7 bases. The CDR3 length is 15 residues. The V gene lost 6 bases and the J gene lost 4 bases, with 19 bases spanning the gap. Germline V gives CDR1 LNHDA, CDR2 SQIVND (reference sequence). For the CDR3, the DNA is TGTGCCAGTAGCTCCGGATGGGGGGGCGGTTACGAGCAGTACTTC. This translates into CASSSGWGGGYEQYF.

This clone appeared once. J is TRBJ2-1 and V is TRBV29-1; D unresolved. V was trimmed by 8 bases and J by 8 bases, leaving 16 bases between them. This CDR3 is 12 amino acids long. Germline values: CDR1 SQVTM, CDR2 ANQGSEA. The CDR3: CSYRRAGDEQFF. The DNA of the CDR3 is TGCAGCTATCGTCGGGCTGGGGATGAGCAGTTCTTC.

The genes are TRBV5-6 and TRBJ1-2; possible D gene TRBD1, 6 bases. Trimming stripped 4 bases from V and 4 bases from J, with 14 bases between. The CDR3 loop spans 14 amino acids. Germline assignment: CDR1 SGHDT and CDR2 YYEEEE. CDR3 sequence reads: CASSPGVSSYGYTF. CDR3 bases: TGTGCCAGCAGCCCAGGGGTTTCAAGCTATGGCTACACCTTC.

The rearrangement joins TRBV30 to TRBJ1-6, with 7 bases aligning to TRBD1. Looked up from germline, CDR1 is GTSNPN and CDR2 is SVGIG (reference sequence). Trimming removed 8 bases from V and 9 bases from J; junction bases left unmatched: 16. The CDR3 sequence is 15 residues long. CDR3 sequence reads: CARAGTAGEGSPLHF. CDR3 bases: TGTGCCCGAGCGGGGACAGCCGGAGAAGGTTCACCCCTCCACTTT. Variable domain in full (rest from reference TRBV30 and TRBJ1-6): SQTIHQWPATLVQPVGSPLSLECTVEGTSNPNLYWYRQAAGRGLQLLFYSVGIGQISSEVPQNLSASRPQDRQFILSSKKLLLSDSGFYLCARAGTAGEGSPLHFGNGTRLTVT.

Comments on this clone: The CDR3 does not end in the conserved phenylalanine or tryptophan, so this is likely a read error. Because the CDR3's place on the DNA is in doubt, the DNA is left out and the CDR3 is given as listed by TCRdb. The chain joins TRBV18 to TRBJ2-7; the tabulated D call, TRBD1, remains unverified against the DNA. Per the germline V gene, CDR1 is KGHSH and CDR2 is LQKENI. The CDR3 is made up of 13 amino acids, end residues included. CDR3 protein: CASSSQGQGYSSL.